The rows below give T cell receptor beta chains drawn from one sample of a study of cytomegalovirus exposure and HLA in healthy donors. The table came from immunoSEQ multiplex PCR; TCRdb's copy has only in-frame clones and leaves some out. The sample holds 150,000 to 200,000 clones; 81% are singletons and the top ten take 1% to 1.5%. The sample consisted of PBMCs. The receptors were sampled from a man aged 50-60 years in good health and CMV-seropositive. Both conserved end residues are part of each CDR3. The order of the fields is V gene, clone size, J gene, D gene, CDR3 protein, CDR3 DNA. The D gene is left open where the match is weak. For some rows the clone size is stated as once, few or many, or as a class when expanded; others skip it.

TRBV9	-	TRBJ2-5	TRBD1	CASSTRDRGAEETQYF	TGTGCCAGCAGCACCCGGGACAGGGGGGCCGAAGAGACCCAGTACTTC
TRBV5-1	-	TRBJ1-2	-	CASSTMKGDGYTF	TGCGCCAGCAGCACAATGAAGGGGGATGGCTACACCTTC
TRBV28	-	TRBJ2-5	-	CASSFMREVETQYF	TGTGCCAGCAGTTTCATGAGAGAAGTAGAGACCCAGTACTTC
TRBV30	-	TRBJ2-7	-	CAWADTYEQYF	TGTGCCTGGGCAGATACCTACGAGCAGTACTTC
TRBV19	-	TRBJ1-1	-	CASSTASRRSAFF	TGTGCCAGTAGCACGGCCAGTCGGAGATCAGCTTTCTTT
TRBV6-5	-	TRBJ2-7	-	CASGQQGSYEQYF	TGTGCCAGCGGACAGCAGGGGTCCTACGAGCAGTACTTC
TRBV11-2	-	TRBJ1-3	TRBD1	CASSADRSYTIYF	TGTGCCAGCAGCGCGGACAGGTCTTACACCATATATTTT
TRBV13	once	TRBJ2-7	TRBD1	CASGRGISYEQYF	TGTGCCAGCGGCAGGGGGATCTCCTACGAGCAGTACTTC
TRBV7-9	-	TRBJ1-2	TRBD1	CASSPLTATGGYGYTF	TGTGCCAGCAGCCCTCTTACCGCGACAGGGGGCTATGGCTACACCTTC
TRBV28	-	TRBJ2-7	TRBD1	CASSSSTGTGTYEQYF	TGTGCCAGCAGCTCCTCGACCGGGACAGGGACCTACGAGCAGTACTTC
TRBV11-3	once	TRBJ2-3	-	CASSLDSDSTQYF	TGTGCCAGCAGCTTAGATTCGGACTCGACGCAGTATTTT
TRBV7-9	-	TRBJ1-3	-	CASSLVGQISGNTIYF	TGTGCCAGCAGCTTAGTGGGGCAGATCTCTGGAAACACCATATATTTT
TRBV18	-	TRBJ1-5	-	CASSPLAVPERQPQHF	TGTGCCAGCTCACCACTCGCGGTTCCAGAGAGGCAGCCCCAGCATTTT
TRBV27	-	TRBJ2-1	-	CASSWTRYNEQFF	TGTGCCAGCAGTTGGACACGATACAATGAGCAGTTCTTC
TRBV5-1	-	TRBJ2-1	TRBD2	CASSLWATGTSGEFEQFF	TGCGCCAGCAGCTTGTGGGCCACCGGGACTAGCGGGGAATTTGAGCAGTTCTTC
TRBV2	-	TRBJ2-5	-	CASKADPGAGETQYF	TGTGCCAGCAAGGCGGACCCGGGTGCGGGGGAGACCCAGTACTTC
TRBV4-2	-	TRBJ2-5	TRBD1	CASSPGTELYETQYF	TGTGCCAGCAGCCCCGGGACAGAACTTTATGAGACCCAGTACTTC
TRBV14	-	TRBJ2-7	-	CASSQLSYEQYF	TGTGCCAGCAGCCAACTGAGCTACGAGCAGTACTTC
TRBV21-1	-	TRBJ2-1	-	CASSPQGPSSYNEQFF	TGTGCCAGCAGCCCACAGGGACCGAGCTCCTACAATGAGCAGTTCTTC
TRBV6-6	-	TRBJ1-1	-	CASSYSEKGDREAFF	TGTGCCAGCAGTTACTCAGAAAAGGGGGACCGCGAAGCTTTCTTT
TRBV7-2	-	TRBJ2-7	-	CASSKPGLRYEQYF	TGTGCCAGCAGCAAGCCGGGACTCCGTTACGAGCAGTACTTC
TRBV19	-	TRBJ1-3	-	CAARSKSGNTIYF	TGTGCCGCCCGGAGTAAGTCTGGAAACACCATATATTTT
TRBV9	-	TRBJ2-3	TRBD2	CASSGGGGASTDTQYF	TGTGCCAGCAGCGGAGGCGGGGGGGCCAGCACAGATACGCAGTATTTT
TRBV18	-	TRBJ2-1	TRBD2	CASSQNSGLAGGGEQFF	TGTGCCAGCTCACAAAATTCAGGACTAGCGGGAGGGGGCGAGCAGTTCTTC
TRBV5-5	-	TRBJ1-1	-	CASSFKNTEAFF	TGTGCCAGCAGCTTCAAGAACACTGAAGCTTTCTTT
TRBV30	-	TRBJ2-1	TRBD2	CASPRGGRNNEQFF	TGTGCCTCCCCGAGGGGCGGGAGAAACAATGAGCAGTTCTTC
TRBV9	-	TRBJ2-3	TRBD2	CASSPKIPRTSGRTDTQYF	TGTGCCAGCAGCCCCAAGATACCCCGGACTAGCGGCCGCACAGATACGCAGTATTTT
TRBV6-6	-	TRBJ2-7	-	CASSSLPGSSSYEQYF	TGTGCCAGCAGTAGCCTACCCGGTAGTAGCTCCTACGAGCAGTACTTC
TRBV9	few	TRBJ2-1	TRBD2	CASSVEGLAGSRAGYNEQFF	TGTGCCAGCAGCGTAGAGGGACTAGCGGGTAGTAGGGCGGGGTACAATGAGCAGTTCTTC
TRBV18	once	TRBJ1-1	-	CASSPLQGYTEAFF	TGTGCCAGCTCACCTCTTCAGGGGTACACTGAAGCTTTCTTT
TRBV5-4	-	TRBJ2-7	TRBD2	CASSSGTSGGYEQYF	TGTGCCAGCAGCTCCGGGACTAGCGGGGGCTACGAGCAGTACTTC
TRBV6-5	-	TRBJ1-1	TRBD1	CASSYYGTGDTEAFF	TGTGCCAGCAGTTACTACGGGACAGGGGATACTGAAGCTTTCTTT
TRBV29-1	-	TRBJ2-7	TRBD2	CSVAAGGTSEQYF	TGCAGCGTTGCGGCGGGGGGAACTTCAGAGCAGTACTTC
TRBV7-6	-	TRBJ2-5	TRBD2	CASSRAGLGETQYF	TGTGCCAGCAGCCGAGCGGGACTGGGGGAGACCCAGTACTTC
TRBV5-1	-	TRBJ2-5	TRBD1	CASSTQGGETQYF	TGCGCCAGCAGCACACAGGGGGGAGAGACCCAGTACTTC
TRBV6-6	-	TRBJ2-7	TRBD1	CASSPLDRLSYEQYF	TGTGCCAGCAGTCCCCTGGACAGGCTTTCATACGAGCAGTACTTC
TRBV18	-	TRBJ2-5	TRBD1	CASSPTGQGRETQYF	TGTGCCAGCTCACCGACGGGACAGGGGCGTGAGACCCAGTACTTC
TRBV5-1	-	TRBJ2-5	-	CASSSFAPGEETQYF	TGCGCCAGCAGCTCTTTTGCGCCCGGGGAGGAGACTCAGTACTTC
TRBV29-1	once	TRBJ1-2	TRBD1	CSGGGQNYGYTF	TGCAGCGGTGGGGGACAGAACTATGGCTACACCTTC
TRBV5-1	-	TRBJ2-1	-	CASSLGASAEQFF	TGCGCCAGCAGCTTGGGTGCTAGCGCTGAGCAGTTCTTC
TRBV28	-	TRBJ2-3	TRBD1	CASSLRQGTQYF	TGTGCCAGCAGTCTAAGACAGGGAACGCAGTATTTT
TRBV28	-	TRBJ1-4	TRBD1	CASRSSTGQGEKLFF	TGTGCCAGTCGTTCTTCGACAGGGCAGGGTGAAAAACTGTTTTTT
TRBV13	-	TRBJ2-7	-	CASSSLTIGVSYEQYF	TGTGCCAGCAGCTCCCTGACTATTGGCGTCTCCTACGAGCAGTACTTC
TRBV11-2	-	TRBJ2-7	-	CASSLMMGQLSYEQYF	TGTGCCAGCAGCTTGATGATGGGACAACTGTCCTACGAGCAGTACTTC
TRBV5-1	few	TRBJ1-5	TRBD1	CASSTGTGTQPQHF	TGCGCCAGCAGCACCGGGACAGGCACTCAGCCCCAGCATTTT
TRBV5-6	-	TRBJ2-7	TRBD1	CASSPGGTGAYEQYF	TGTGCCAGCAGCCCTGGAGGGACAGGGGCTTACGAGCAGTACTTC
TRBV30	once	TRBJ1-4	-	CAWTANEKLFF	TGTGCCTGGACAGCGAATGAAAAACTGTTTTTT
TRBV11-2	-	TRBJ1-2	-	CASSSPPGGVNYGYTF	TGTGCCAGCAGCTCCCCCCCCGGGGGGGTTAACTATGGCTACACCTTC
TRBV7-9	once	TRBJ1-1	-	CASSLAGQGGTEAFF	TGTGCCAGCAGCTTAGCGGGCCAGGGTGGCACTGAAGCTTTCTTT
TRBV14	-	TRBJ2-1	TRBD1	CASRTGGRGNEQFF	TGTGCCAGCAGGACAGGGGGCAGAGGCAATGAGCAGTTCTTC
TRBV9	-	TRBJ2-1	-	CASSVGQSYNEQFF	TGTGCCAGCAGCGTAGGCCAGTCCTACAATGAGCAGTTCTTC
TRBV6-6	-	TRBJ1-1	-	CASSHDGGKTEAFF	TGTGCCAGCAGTCACGATGGGGGGAAAACTGAAGCTTTCTTT
TRBV11-2	few	TRBJ1-2	-	CASSPYGANYGYTF	TGTGCCAGCAGCCCATACGGGGCTAACTATGGCTACACCTTC
TRBV7-9	-	TRBJ2-7	-	CASSLRGGKGLEEQYF	TGTGCCAGCAGCCTCCGGGGAGGTAAGGGCCTCGAAGAGCAGTACTTC
TRBV2	few	TRBJ2-5	-	CASCGRLSETQYF	TGTGCCAGCTGTGGCAGGTTGAGTGAGACCCAGTACTTC
TRBV28	-	TRBJ2-2	TRBD1	CASSLWDSGELFF	TGTGCCAGCAGTTTGTGGGACAGCGGGGAGCTGTTTTTT
TRBV19	once	TRBJ1-1	-	CASSIDGRPQAGDEAFF	TGTGCCAGTAGTATAGACGGCAGGCCACAGGCCGGTGATGAAGCTTTCTTT